The text below deals with one TCR beta chain. These data are taken from a study of T cell clones after liver transplantation. Study overall: Third-party-reactive TCRbeta sequences from pre-transplant mixed lymphocyte reactions served as antigen-independent comparators. Until 12-24 months post-transplant, subjects got standard immunosuppression and no induction.

Unstimulated PBMCs were sorted into CD3+CD4+ and CD3+CD8+ populations. The CDR3 is made up of 15 amino acids. CDR1 and CDR2 (germline): SGHTA, FQGNSA. With V trimmed by 4 bases and J by 7 bases, 8 bases remained unmatched. Assay used: immunoSEQ multiplex PCR; TCRdb lists only in-frame clones, some missing. This table has more than 70,000 clones, over 65% appearing once. The clonotype was recovered from a human patient who received a liver transplant. T cells may partly derive from the graft donor. The material sequenced was CD4+ T cells from blood, taken at the 22-month timepoint. The V and J genes are TRBV7-2 and TRBJ2-7; 12 bases align to TRBD2. The CDR3 coding sequence is TGTGCCAGCAGCTCTCGACTAGCGGGAGAATTGGAGCAGTACTTC. Translated: CASSSRLAGELEQYF.